A selection of T cell receptor beta chains follows, all from one sample in a study of blood T cells in healthy people across ages. MiXCR, run by TCRdb on the 5' RACE reads, gives a single entry per CDR3 protein. The sample holds nearly 800,000 distinct CDR3 sequences, 20% to 30% seen once. These sequences were also reported in another study, on T cells of mothers and their children.

Input material: blood. Source of these receptors: a boy aged 5-17 years in good health. CDR3s include the opening cysteine and the closing phenylalanine or tryptophan. Fields, in order: J gene, V gene, D gene, clone size, CDR3 DNA, CDR3 protein. The D gene is left open where the match is weak. Some rows have no size entry. The others give once, few or many, or a class for an expanded clone.

j_call: TRBJ2-5; v_call: TRBV5-1; d_call: TRBD1; clone_size: NA; cdr3_nt: TGCGCCAGCAGCTTAATGACAGGGCAAGAGACCCAGTACTTC; cdr3_aa: CASSLMTGQETQYF
j_call: TRBJ2-7; v_call: TRBV4-2; d_call: NA; clone_size: few; cdr3_nt: TGTGCCAGCAGCCAAGATGGTCAGGATTCTCCGTACGAGCAGTACTTC; cdr3_aa: CASSQDGQDSPYEQYF
j_call: TRBJ2-7; v_call: TRBV6-6; d_call: TRBD2; clone_size: NA; cdr3_nt: TGTGCCAGTCTAGCGGGGGCGTCCTACGAGCAGTACTTC; cdr3_aa: CASLAGASYEQYF
j_call: TRBJ1-2; v_call: TRBV10-3; d_call: NA; clone_size: NA; cdr3_nt: TGTGCCATCAGTGAGTCGAATTTATATGGCTACACCTTC; cdr3_aa: CAISESNLYGYTF
j_call: TRBJ2-5; v_call: TRBV9; d_call: TRBD2; clone_size: NA; cdr3_nt: TGTGCCAGCAGCGTGGGACTAGCGGGGGGAGAGACCCAGTACTTC; cdr3_aa: CASSVGLAGGETQYF
j_call: TRBJ1-2; v_call: TRBV5-6; d_call: NA; clone_size: NA; cdr3_nt: TGTGCCAGCAGCAAACTGGAGGGTGGCTACACCTTC; cdr3_aa: CASSKLEGGYTF
j_call: TRBJ2-7; v_call: TRBV5-1; d_call: TRBD2; clone_size: NA; cdr3_nt: TGCGCCAGCAGCTTCACTAGCGGGGGAAACTACGAGCAGTACTTC; cdr3_aa: CASSFTSGGNYEQYF
j_call: TRBJ2-1; v_call: TRBV9; d_call: TRBD2; clone_size: few; cdr3_nt: TGTGCCAGCAGCCCCCGGACTAGCGGGAACCACAATGAGCAGTTCTTC; cdr3_aa: CASSPRTSGNHNEQFF
j_call: TRBJ2-2; v_call: TRBV19; d_call: NA; clone_size: few; cdr3_nt: TGTGCCAGTAGGGCGGCCGGGGAGCTGTTTTTT; cdr3_aa: CASRAAGELFF
j_call: TRBJ2-7; v_call: TRBV29-1; d_call: NA; clone_size: few; cdr3_nt: TGCAGCGTTACATTACAGGACAACTACGAGCAGTACTTC; cdr3_aa: CSVTLQDNYEQYF
j_call: TRBJ1-4; v_call: TRBV2; d_call: NA; clone_size: NA; cdr3_nt: TGTGCCAGCAGCGCCGAAAGGGTGGCTAATGAAAAACTGTTTTTT; cdr3_aa: CASSAERVANEKLFF
j_call: TRBJ2-1; v_call: TRBV6-1; d_call: NA; clone_size: NA; cdr3_nt: TGTGCCAGCAGTGCACAGAGGAATGAGCAGTTCTTC; cdr3_aa: CASSAQRNEQFF
j_call: TRBJ1-2; v_call: TRBV9; d_call: NA; clone_size: NA; cdr3_nt: TGTGCCAGCAGCCAGCATACTAACTATGGCTACACCTTC; cdr3_aa: CASSQHTNYGYTF
j_call: TRBJ2-1; v_call: TRBV27; d_call: NA; clone_size: NA; cdr3_nt: TGTGCCAGCAGCGAACAGGGAAGATTCTACAATGAGCAGTTCTTC; cdr3_aa: CASSEQGRFYNEQFF
j_call: TRBJ1-4; v_call: TRBV20-1; d_call: TRBD1; clone_size: NA; cdr3_nt: TGCAGTGCAACAACAGGGGCCGGGGAAAAACTGTTTTTT; cdr3_aa: CSATTGAGEKLFF
j_call: TRBJ1-1; v_call: TRBV29-1; d_call: TRBD1; clone_size: few; cdr3_nt: TGCAGCGTTGATAGGGACAGGGTGTGGACTGAAGCTTTCTTT; cdr3_aa: CSVDRDRVWTEAFF
j_call: TRBJ2-1; v_call: TRBV7-8; d_call: TRBD2; clone_size: few; cdr3_nt: TGTGCCAGCAGCTCAATGGCTAGCGGGGGGGCCAATGAGCAGTTCTTC; cdr3_aa: CASSSMASGGANEQFF
j_call: TRBJ1-3; v_call: TRBV7-2; d_call: NA; clone_size: few; cdr3_nt: TGTGCCAGTACCCATGCGTCCCGCTCTGGAAACACCATATATTTT; cdr3_aa: CASTHASRSGNTIYF
j_call: TRBJ1-2; v_call: TRBV30; d_call: NA; clone_size: NA; cdr3_nt: TGTGCCTGGAGTGTAAGGGACCACGGCTACACCTTC; cdr3_aa: CAWSVRDHGYTF
j_call: TRBJ1-4; v_call: TRBV4-1; d_call: NA; clone_size: few; cdr3_nt: TGCGCCAGCAGCCAAGTGGCAGGAATACTGTTTTTT; cdr3_aa: CASSQVAGILFF
j_call: TRBJ2-7; v_call: TRBV7-6; d_call: NA; clone_size: NA; cdr3_nt: TGTGCCAGCACCAAAGCGCCAGGATCCGAGCAGTACTTC; cdr3_aa: CASTKAPGSEQYF
j_call: TRBJ2-5; v_call: TRBV24-1; d_call: NA; clone_size: NA; cdr3_nt: TGTGCCACCAGTGATCCCAAGGGTGTGGGGCAAAAGACCCAGTACTTC; cdr3_aa: CATSDPKGVGQKTQYF
j_call: TRBJ2-7; v_call: TRBV7-2; d_call: TRBD2; clone_size: NA; cdr3_nt: TGTGCCAGCAGCCGTCCGAGGGAGCGGGACTCCTACGAGCAGTACTTC; cdr3_aa: CASSRPRERDSYEQYF
j_call: TRBJ2-2; v_call: TRBV24-1; d_call: TRBD1; clone_size: NA; cdr3_nt: TGTGCCACCAGTTACAACAGGGGCCAGAACACCGGGGAGCTGTTTTTT; cdr3_aa: CATSYNRGQNTGELFF
j_call: TRBJ2-1; v_call: TRBV29-1; d_call: NA; clone_size: few; cdr3_nt: TGCAGCGCCAAGGACGTATACAATGAGCAGTTCTTC; cdr3_aa: CSAKDVYNEQFF
j_call: TRBJ2-7; v_call: TRBV5-1; d_call: NA; clone_size: few; cdr3_nt: TGCGCCAGCAGCACGATACGGGGGTCCCACTACGAGCAGTACTTC; cdr3_aa: CASSTIRGSHYEQYF
j_call: TRBJ2-7; v_call: TRBV28; d_call: NA; clone_size: NA; cdr3_nt: TGTGCCAGCAGACGCCTGGGGAGCTCCTACGAGCAGTACTTC; cdr3_aa: CASRRLGSSYEQYF
j_call: TRBJ2-1; v_call: TRBV9; d_call: TRBD2; clone_size: NA; cdr3_nt: TGTGCCAGCAGCTCCGGACTAGCGGGAGTTGGGCTCTACAATGAGCAGTTCTTC; cdr3_aa: CASSSGLAGVGLYNEQFF
j_call: TRBJ1-2; v_call: TRBV5-5; d_call: TRBD1; clone_size: few; cdr3_nt: TGTGCCAGCAGTTCAGGGGGCTTTTTATATGGCTACACCTTC; cdr3_aa: CASSSGGFLYGYTF
j_call: TRBJ1-1; v_call: TRBV7-2; d_call: NA; clone_size: many; cdr3_nt: TGTGCCAGCAGCGTCACCTGGAACACTGAAGCTTTCTTT; cdr3_aa: CASSVTWNTEAFF
j_call: TRBJ2-5; v_call: TRBV7-8; d_call: NA; clone_size: NA; cdr3_nt: TGTGCCAGCAGCACCAACAGGGTAGAAGAGACCCAGTACTTC; cdr3_aa: CASSTNRVEETQYF
j_call: TRBJ2-2; v_call: TRBV29-1; d_call: NA; clone_size: NA; cdr3_nt: TGCAGCGTTGTGAAGTTGGGCACCGGGGAGCTGTTTTTT; cdr3_aa: CSVVKLGTGELFF
j_call: TRBJ1-2; v_call: TRBV7-8; d_call: NA; clone_size: NA; cdr3_nt: TGTGCCAGCAGCCTCGGGGGGTCGGATGGCTACACCTTC; cdr3_aa: CASSLGGSDGYTF
j_call: TRBJ2-7; v_call: TRBV20-1; d_call: TRBD2; clone_size: once; cdr3_nt: TGCAGTGCCGGGGGGGTAACCTCCTACGAGCAGTACTTC; cdr3_aa: CSAGGVTSYEQYF
j_call: TRBJ2-5; v_call: TRBV7-2; d_call: NA; clone_size: NA; cdr3_nt: TGTGCCAGCAGCCCCGGGACTGCCTATGAGACCCAGTACTTC; cdr3_aa: CASSPGTAYETQYF
j_call: TRBJ2-7; v_call: TRBV28; d_call: NA; clone_size: NA; cdr3_nt: TGTGCCAGCAGTGTAGGGGACTACGAGCAGTACTTC; cdr3_aa: CASSVGDYEQYF
j_call: TRBJ2-7; v_call: TRBV11-1; d_call: NA; clone_size: few; cdr3_nt: TGTGCCAGCAGCCCCTGGCGGGGCTACGAGCAGTACTTC; cdr3_aa: CASSPWRGYEQYF
j_call: TRBJ1-4; v_call: TRBV4-1; d_call: NA; clone_size: few; cdr3_nt: TGCGCCAGCAGCCAGGTGGACGGTGGTAATGAAAAACTGTTTTTT; cdr3_aa: CASSQVDGGNEKLFF
j_call: TRBJ1-4; v_call: TRBV25-1; d_call: NA; clone_size: few; cdr3_nt: TGTGCCAGCAGTGATGCCGGGACACCGGGTGAAAAACTGTTTTTT; cdr3_aa: CASSDAGTPGEKLFF
j_call: TRBJ2-1; v_call: TRBV29-1; d_call: NA; clone_size: few; cdr3_nt: TGCAGCGTTGTTGAGCTTGGAGAGCAGTTCTTC; cdr3_aa: CSVVELGEQFF
j_call: TRBJ1-6; v_call: TRBV2; d_call: NA; clone_size: NA; cdr3_nt: TGTGCCACCTCAGGAGGCGCAGGGTTGGATTCACCCCTCCACTTT; cdr3_aa: CATSGGAGLDSPLHF